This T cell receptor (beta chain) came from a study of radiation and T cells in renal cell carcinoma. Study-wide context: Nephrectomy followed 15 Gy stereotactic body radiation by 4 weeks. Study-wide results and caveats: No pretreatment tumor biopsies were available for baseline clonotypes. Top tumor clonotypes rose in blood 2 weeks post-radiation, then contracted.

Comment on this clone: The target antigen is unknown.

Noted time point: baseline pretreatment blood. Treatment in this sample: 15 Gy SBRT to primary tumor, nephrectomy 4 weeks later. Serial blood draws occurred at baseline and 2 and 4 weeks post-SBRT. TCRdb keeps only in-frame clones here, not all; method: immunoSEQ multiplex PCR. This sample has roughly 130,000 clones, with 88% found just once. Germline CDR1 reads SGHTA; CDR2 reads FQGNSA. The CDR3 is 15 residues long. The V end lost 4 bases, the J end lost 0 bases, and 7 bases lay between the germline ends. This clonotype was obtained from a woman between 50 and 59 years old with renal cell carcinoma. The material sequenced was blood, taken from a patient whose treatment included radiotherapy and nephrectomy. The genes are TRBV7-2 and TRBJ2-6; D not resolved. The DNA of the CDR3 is TGTGCCAGCAGCTCCGAGAGCTCTGGGGCCAACGTCCTGACTTTC. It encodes CASSSESSGANVLTF. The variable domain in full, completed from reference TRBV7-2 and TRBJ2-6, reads GAGVSQSPSNKVTEKGKDVELRCDPISGHTALYWYRQSLGQGLEFLIYFQGNSAPDKSGLPSDRFSAERTGGSVSTLTIQRTQQEDSAVYLCASSSESSGANVLTFGAGSRLTVL.